This T cell receptor beta chain was identified during a study of T cell responses to AZD1222 COVID-19 vaccine. The CDR3 loop spans 15 amino acids. Germline lookup yields CDR1 MNHEY and CDR2 SVGEGT. V shed 5 bases and J shed 2 bases, with 15 bases lying between them. Libraries were prepared by immunoSEQ multiplex PCR; TCRdb keeps only in-frame clonotypes and omits some of them. In the table there are about 86,000 clones, roughly 86% of which are singletons. Sequenced material: peripheral blood, taken on day 0 of AZD1222 vaccination. This sequence originates from an adult in good health. The chain employs TRBV6-2 or TRBV6-3 and TRBJ1-2, with D maybe TRBD1 (6 bases). In DNA form, the CDR3 reads TGTGCCAGCAGTAGGTCCGGGGGCCCCAACTATGGCTACACCTTC. Translation gives CASSRSGGPNYGYTF.